This TCR beta chain was profiled in a study of blood T cells in healthy people across ages. Whole-study results and caveats: Among T cells, TCR beta diversity per million cells dropped roughly linearly as age rose. Unsorted PBMCs blocked a conclusive comparison of naive and antigen-experienced cells. CMV status of donors was not determined, possibly confounding expanded clonotype changes.

The study isolated at least 7 million PBMCs from each sample. With regard to this clonotype: The antigen remains unidentified.

The CDR3 totals 16 residues. The germline gives CDR1 KGHDR, CDR2 SFDVKD. The V end lost 0 bases, the J end lost 1 base, and 10 bases lay between the germline ends. Primed by a sample-barcoded 5' primer and a J-beta primer mix, a second PCR proceeded for about 6 to 11 cycles. TCRdb passed the 5' RACE reads through MiXCR, listing each CDR3 protein once. The table shows more than 700,000 distinct CDR3 sequences, with about 46% occurring only once. Sequencing input: blood. The chain uses TRBV24-1 and TRBJ2-3; tentative D call: TRBD2 (6 bases). The receptor was derived from a man at least 80 years old in good health. CDR3 residues: CATSDLICGGTDTQYF. The CDR3 nucleotides are TGTGCCACCAGTGATTTGATTTGCGGGGGCACAGATACGCAGTATTTT.